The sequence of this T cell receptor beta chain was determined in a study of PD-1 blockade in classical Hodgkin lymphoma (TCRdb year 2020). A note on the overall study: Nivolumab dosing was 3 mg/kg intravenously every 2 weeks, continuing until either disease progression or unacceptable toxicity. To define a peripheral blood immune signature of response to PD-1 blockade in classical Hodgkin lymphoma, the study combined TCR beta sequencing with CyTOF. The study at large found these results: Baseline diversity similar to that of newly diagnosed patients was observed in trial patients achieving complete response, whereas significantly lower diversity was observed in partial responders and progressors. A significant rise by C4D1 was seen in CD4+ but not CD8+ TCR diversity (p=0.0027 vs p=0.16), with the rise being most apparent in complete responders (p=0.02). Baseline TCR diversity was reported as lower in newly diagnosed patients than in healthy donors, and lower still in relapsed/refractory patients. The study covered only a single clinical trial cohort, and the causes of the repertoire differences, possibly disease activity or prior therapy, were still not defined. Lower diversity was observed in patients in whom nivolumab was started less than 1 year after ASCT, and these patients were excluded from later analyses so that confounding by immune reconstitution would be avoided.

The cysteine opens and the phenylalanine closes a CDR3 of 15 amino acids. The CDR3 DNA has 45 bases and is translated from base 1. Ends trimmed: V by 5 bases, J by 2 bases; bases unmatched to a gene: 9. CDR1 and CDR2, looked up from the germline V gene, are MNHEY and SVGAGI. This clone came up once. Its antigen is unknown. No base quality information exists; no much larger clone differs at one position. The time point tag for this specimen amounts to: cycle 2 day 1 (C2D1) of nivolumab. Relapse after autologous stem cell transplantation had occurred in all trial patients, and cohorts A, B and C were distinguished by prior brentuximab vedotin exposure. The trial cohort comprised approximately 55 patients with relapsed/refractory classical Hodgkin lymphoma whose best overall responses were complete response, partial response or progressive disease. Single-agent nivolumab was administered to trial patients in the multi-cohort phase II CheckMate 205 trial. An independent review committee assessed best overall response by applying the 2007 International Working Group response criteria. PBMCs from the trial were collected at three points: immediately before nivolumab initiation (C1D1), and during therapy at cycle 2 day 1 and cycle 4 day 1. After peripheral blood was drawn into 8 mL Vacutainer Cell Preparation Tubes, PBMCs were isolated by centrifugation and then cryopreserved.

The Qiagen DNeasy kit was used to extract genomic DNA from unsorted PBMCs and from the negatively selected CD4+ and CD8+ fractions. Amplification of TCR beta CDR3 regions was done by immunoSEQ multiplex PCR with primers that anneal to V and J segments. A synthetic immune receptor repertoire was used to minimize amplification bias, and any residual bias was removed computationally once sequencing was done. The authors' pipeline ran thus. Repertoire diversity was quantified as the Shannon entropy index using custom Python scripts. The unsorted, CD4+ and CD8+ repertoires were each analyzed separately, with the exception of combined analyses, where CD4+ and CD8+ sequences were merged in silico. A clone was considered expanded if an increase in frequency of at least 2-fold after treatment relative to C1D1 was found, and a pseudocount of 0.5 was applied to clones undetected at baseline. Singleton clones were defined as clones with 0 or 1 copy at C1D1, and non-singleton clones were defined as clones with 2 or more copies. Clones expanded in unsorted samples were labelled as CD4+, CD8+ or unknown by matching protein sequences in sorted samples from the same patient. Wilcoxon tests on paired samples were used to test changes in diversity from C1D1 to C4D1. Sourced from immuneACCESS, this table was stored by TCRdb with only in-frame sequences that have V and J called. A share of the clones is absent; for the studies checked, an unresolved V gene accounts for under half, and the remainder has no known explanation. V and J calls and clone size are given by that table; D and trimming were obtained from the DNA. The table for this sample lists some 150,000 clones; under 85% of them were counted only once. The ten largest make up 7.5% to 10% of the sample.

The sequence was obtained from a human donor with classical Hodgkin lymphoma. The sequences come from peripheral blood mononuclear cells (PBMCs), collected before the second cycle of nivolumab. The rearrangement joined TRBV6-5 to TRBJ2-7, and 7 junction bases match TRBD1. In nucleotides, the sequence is TGTGCCAGCAGTCACCCAAGACAGGGTACCTACGAGCAGTACTTC. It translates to CASSHPRQGTYEQYF.